These 14 T cell receptor beta chains came from one sample sequenced in a study of cytomegalovirus exposure and HLA in healthy donors. Primers included in the PCR were 60 Vbeta and 13 Jbeta primers. Libraries were prepared by immunoSEQ multiplex PCR; TCRdb keeps only in-frame clonotypes and omits some of them. This table has 200,000 to 250,000 clones, about 72% appearing once. Input material: PBMCs. Receptors originate from a male donor in good health and CMV-seronegative.

A remark on this clone: At one end, the junction sequence differs from germline, possibly due to a read error. The rearrangement uses TRBV7-7 and TRBJ2-2; TRBD2 matches at 8 bases. In germline, CDR1 is SSHAT, CDR2 FNYEAQ (reference sequence). This CDR3 region has 17 residues. Here the CDR3 DNA reads TGTGCTAGCAGCTTCAAGTCGGGGGGGATGAACACCGGGGAGCTGTTTTTT. Translating gives CASSFKSGGMNTGELFF.

V usage is TRBV7-6 and J usage is TRBJ2-3, with TRBD1 as a possible D gene (5 bases). The CDR3 consists of 13 residues. Looked up from germline, CDR1 is SGHVS and CDR2 is FNYEAQ. V was pared by 6 bases and J by 5 bases, with 12 bases between. CDR3 sequence reads: CASRPRGQDTQYF. The CDR3 DNA sequence: TGTGCCAGCAGACCTAGGGGTCAAGATACGCAGTATTTT. Using reference TRBV7-6 and TRBJ2-3 for the parts outside the CDR3, the full variable domain is GAGVSQSPRYKVTKRGQDVALRCDPISGHVSLYWYRQALGQGPEFLTYFNYEAQQDKSGLPNDRFSAERPEGSISTLTIQRTEQRDSAMYRCASRPRGQDTQYFGPGTRLTVL.

This clone was found once. CDR3: CASSYSRLANEKLFF. The CDR3 DNA sequence: TGTGCCAGCAGTTACTCGAGGCTGGCAAACGAAAAACTGTTTTTT. The chain uses TRBV6-5 and TRBJ1-4, with D unclear. Trimming removed 0 bases from V and 8 bases from J, with 13 bases in between. CDR3 length: 15 residues. Germline V gives CDR1 MNHEY, CDR2 SVGAGI.

This chain uses TRBV5-4 with TRBJ2-7, with 10 bases matching TRBD2. CDR1 is SGHNT, CDR2 YYREEE, per germline (reference sequence). CDR3 length: 15 amino acids. The junction had 4 bases not matched to a gene; V was cut back by 0 bases and J by 4 bases. CDR3 nucleotide sequence: TGTGCCAGCAGCTTGGAACCTAGCGGGGGTTACGAGCAGTACTTC. Residues: CASSLEPSGGYEQYF.

The CDR3 nucleotides are TGTGCCAGCAGTGAACTCAGGGGAATTGATGAGCAGTTCTTC. Its protein product is CASSELRGIDEQFF. The chain couples TRBV6-1 to TRBJ2-1; tentatively, D is TRBD1 (6 bases). Germline V lookup: CDR1 MNHNS, CDR2 SASEGT. The CDR3 contains 14 residues. V shed 2 bases and J shed 8 bases, with 13 bases lying between them.

V gene TRBV4-1 combines with J gene TRBJ2-7, with TRBD1 matching 8 bases. Germline values: CDR1 MGHRA, CDR2 YSYEKL. This CDR3 is built from 16 residues. With 4 bases clipped from V and 2 bases from J, the junction kept 10 bases outside the gene matches. The CDR3 loop reads CASSPMTGVGTYEQYF. CDR3 nucleotides: TGCGCCAGCAGCCCGATGACAGGGGTGGGGACCTACGAGCAGTACTTC.

The genes are TRBV28 and TRBJ2-7; 8 nucleotides match TRBD1. This CDR3 has 15 residues. V shed 2 bases and J 4 bases; nucleotides not matched to a gene: 7. CDR1 is MDHEN, CDR2 SYDVKM, per germline. The CDR3 DNA is TGTGCCAGCAGTTTAAGAGAGAACAGGGGGTACGAGCAGTACTTC. Translated, it gives CASSLRENRGYEQYF. The whole variable domain, filled in from reference TRBV28 and TRBJ2-7, reads DVKVTQSSRYLVKRTGEKVFLECVQDMDHENMFWYRQDPGLGLRLIYFSYDVKMKEKGDIPEGYSVSREKKERFSLILESASTNQTSMYLCASSLRENRGYEQYFGPGTRLTVT.

The J gene is TRBJ1-2, the V gene TRBV6-6, with D unresolved. Per germline, CDR1 MNHNY and CDR2 SVGAGI (reference sequence). Trimming left V 0 bases short and J 12 bases short, with 17 bases between. This CDR3 has 14 amino acids. The CDR3 DNA follows: TGTGCCAGCAGTTACTCGATCCTGGAGGGAGTTCACACCTTC. This encodes CASSYSILEGVHTF.

V gene TRBV6-4 combines with J gene TRBJ1-1, with D maybe TRBD1 (5 bases). The ends were cut back, 4 bases at V and 2 bases at J, with 8 bases in the middle. Germline CDR1 is MRHNA and CDR2 is SNTAGT. This CDR3 spans 13 amino acids. In nucleotides, the CDR3 is TGTGCCAGCAGTGTAGGACATAACACTGAAGCTTTCTTT. Translation gives CASSVGHNTEAFF.

The chain links TRBV7-9 to TRBJ2-4; the D gene is possibly TRBD2 (6 bases). In germline, CDR1 is SEHNR, CDR2 FQNEAQ (reference sequence). Trimming stripped 6 bases from V and 5 bases from J, with 23 bases between. This CDR3 is built from 17 residues. The CDR3 is CASRGLSGRLTQNIQYF. The CDR3 bases are TGTGCCAGCAGAGGACTTAGCGGCAGGCTGACCCAAAACATTCAGTACTTC.

As regards this clone: At one of its ends the junction is not consistent with the germline gene, which may arise from a read error. The rearrangement joins TRBV7-9 to TRBJ1-1; tentative D call: TRBD1 (6 bases). The CDR3 consists of 12 residues. Germline CDR1 is SEHNR and CDR2 is FQNEAQ (reference sequence). The chain's CDR3 is CSSSQRQAEAFF. The CDR3 DNA sequence: TGTTCCAGCAGCCAAAGACAGGCGGAAGCTTTCTTT.

The rearrangement uses TRBV7-2 and TRBJ2-4, with unresolved D. Trimming shortened V by 3 bases and J by 2 bases, and 17 bases separated the two germline ends. The CDR3 contains 17 residues. CDR1 is SGHTA, CDR2 FQGNSA, per germline. The CDR3: CASSLVPGQTTKNIQYF. CDR3 DNA: TGTGCCAGCAGCTTGGTTCCGGGTCAAACTACCAAAAACATTCAGTACTTC.

The rearrangement links TRBV29-1 to TRBJ2-7; tentatively, D is TRBD1 (5 bases). Germline CDR1 reads SQVTM; CDR2 reads ANQGSEA. The CDR3 totals 14 residues. The V gene lost 4 bases and the J gene lost 6 bases, with 19 bases spanning the gap. The CDR3 protein is CSVVNRLTPTEQYF. The CDR3 nucleotides are TGCAGCGTTGTAAACAGGCTTACTCCTACCGAGCAGTACTTC.

This chain links TRBV15 with TRBJ2-5, with TRBD2 identical over 8 bases. Per germline, CDR1 LNHNV and CDR2 YYDKDF (reference sequence). The V and J ends lost 4 bases and 2 bases, in that order; junction bases with no gene match: 18. The CDR3 is 19 residues long. In DNA form, the CDR3 reads TGTGCCACCAGCAACGATCAAGCGGGAGTGGTAGGGATACAAGAGACCCAGTACTTC. Translation: CATSNDQAGVVGIQETQYF.